These 31 T cell receptor beta chains were all obtained from the same sample, sequenced in a study of blood T cell repertoires in COVID-19. Sequencing was performed with immunoSEQ multiplex PCR; in TCRdb, only in-frame clones are kept and a portion is missing. In the table there are some 350,000 clones, over 70% of which are singletons. The sequencing sample was made of peripheral blood. The receptors originated from a woman aged 50 to 60 with COVID-19, enrolled during active disease.

This clone was observed once. This chain uses TRBV15 with TRBJ1-3; D not resolved. Per the germline V gene, CDR1 is LNHNV and CDR2 is YYDKDF (reference sequence). Trimming shortened V by 0 bases and J by 0 bases, and 6 bases separated the two germline ends. CDR3 size: 15 residues. The CDR3 loop reads CATSRDAGSGNTIYF. In DNA, the CDR3 is TGTGCCACCAGCAGAGATGCGGGCTCTGGAAACACCATATATTTT.

The CDR3 region is CASTGNQETQYF. The CDR3, as DNA: TGTGCCAGCACCGGGAACCAAGAGACCCAGTACTTC. V is TRBV2 and J is TRBJ2-5; perhaps TRBD2 as D (5 bases). CDR3 length: 12 amino acids. The germline V and J ends were trimmed by 7 bases and 0 bases, with 6 bases remaining between them. Germline V gives CDR1 SNHLY, CDR2 FYNNEI. Using reference TRBV2 and TRBJ2-5 for the parts outside the CDR3, the full variable domain is EPEVTQTPSHQVTQMGQEVILRCVPISNHLYFYWYRQILGQKVEFLVSFYNNEISEKSEIFDDQFSVERPDGSNFTLKIRSTKLEDSAMYFCASTGNQETQYFGPGTRLLVL.

This clone appeared a single time. The chain combines TRBV19 with TRBJ2-5, with D unclear. CDR3 length: 14 amino acids. V was clipped by 1 base and J by 3 bases, with 9 bases between them. In germline, CDR1 is LNHDA, CDR2 SQIVND (reference sequence). CDR3 bases: TGTGCCAGTAGTATAGGGAATCGGGAAGAGACCCAGTACTTC. The encoded protein is CASSIGNREETQYF.

The chain recombines TRBV4-2 with TRBJ2-1, with D perhaps matching TRBD2 (6 bases). The germline V gene encodes CDR1 LGHNA and CDR2 YNFKEQ. The length of the CDR3 is 16 residues. Trimming shortened V by 0 bases and J by 0 bases, and 9 bases separated the two germline ends. CDR3 loop: CASSQDTGSSYNEQFF. The CDR3 bases are TGTGCCAGCAGCCAAGATACCGGGAGCTCCTACAATGAGCAGTTCTTC.

The chain uses TRBV5-1 and TRBJ1-1; 7 bases match TRBD1. The length of the CDR3 is 14 residues. Germline V lookup: CDR1 SGHRS, CDR2 YFSETQ. V lost 4 bases and J lost 6; bases outside the gene matches: 9. The CDR3 protein is CASSPSRGVAEAFF. The CDR3 DNA sequence: TGCGCCAGCAGCCCGAGCAGGGGGGTCGCTGAAGCTTTCTTT. The full variable domain, completed using reference TRBV5-1 and TRBJ1-1, is KAGVTQTPRYLIKTRGQQVTLSCSPISGHRSVSWYQQTPGQGLQFLFEYFSETQRNKGNFPGRFSGRQFSNSRSEMNVSTLELGDSALYLCASSPSRGVAEAFFGQGTRLTVV.

This clone was counted a single time. The rearrangement uses TRBV3-1 (or the pseudogene TRBV3-2) and TRBJ2-5, with D possibly being TRBD2 (6 bases). This CDR3 contains 17 residues. Germline-derived CDR1 and CDR2 are LGHDT and YNNKEL (reference sequence). V gave up 4 bases and J gave up 8 bases, with 26 bases separating them. The CDR3 is CASSLQGLGKGLKTQYF. The CDR3 DNA reads TGTGCCAGCAGCCTCCAAGGTTTAGGAAAGGGACTTAAAACCCAGTACTTC.

This sequence joins TRBV4-1 and TRBJ2-3; 12 bases are a match to TRBD2. The CDR3 has 15 amino acids. The V and J ends lost 4 bases and 5 bases, in that order; junction bases with no gene match: 4. Germline CDR1 is MGHRA and CDR2 is YSYEKL. The CDR3 protein is CASSRGLAGLDTQYF. CDR3 sequence (DNA): TGCGCCAGCAGCCGAGGACTAGCGGGACTAGATACGCAGTATTTT.

This chain links TRBV30 with TRBJ2-1, with no clear D. The germline V gene has CDR1 GTSNPN and CDR2 SVGIG (reference sequence). V was trimmed by 0 bases and J by 9 bases, leaving 6 bases between them. The CDR3 length is 11 residues. As DNA, the CDR3 is TGTGCCTGGAGTGTAAGGAGTGAGCAGTTCTTC. Encoded protein: CAWSVRSEQFF. Based on the CDR3 plus reference TRBV30 and TRBJ2-1, the full variable domain is SQTIHQWPATLVQPVGSPLSLECTVEGTSNPNLYWYRQAAGRGLQLLFYSVGIGQISSEVPQNLSASRPQDRQFILSSKKLLLSDSGFYLCAWSVRSEQFFGPGTRLTVL.

CDR3 protein: CASSLKPGQGYEKLFF. CDR3 coding DNA: TGTGCCAGCAGCTTGAAACCGGGACAGGGATATGAAAAACTGTTTTTT. The V gene is TRBV5-8, the J gene TRBJ1-4; 9 bases fit TRBD1. CDR1 and CDR2 from the germline V gene are SGHTS and YDEGEE. The CDR3 has 16 residues. After removal of 1 base from V and 6 bases from J, the junction contained 7 bases not matched to a gene.

The chain joins TRBV18 to TRBJ2-5; perhaps TRBD1 as D (6 bases). This CDR3 region has 13 residues. V was clipped by 2 bases and J by 3 bases, with 7 bases between them. Germline lookup yields CDR1 KGHSH and CDR2 LQKENI. The DNA of the CDR3 is TGTGCCAGCTCACCAACAGGGAAAGAGACCCAGTACTTC. This translates into CASSPTGKETQYF.

Only one count was recorded for this clone. The rearrangement links TRBV5-1 to TRBJ2-1; 15 nucleotides match TRBD2. The V gene's germline CDR1 is SGHRS and CDR2 YFSETQ. V shed 4 bases, J shed 9 bases, and the junction held 2 bases outside the gene matches. CDR3 size: 14 residues. In DNA form, the CDR3 reads TGCGCCAGCAGCAGGGGACTAGCGGGAGGTGAGCAGTTCTTC. Translation gives CASSRGLAGGEQFF.

The rearrangement uses TRBV5-1 and TRBJ1-6; 7 bases fit TRBD1. CDR1 is SGHRS, CDR2 YFSETQ, per germline. The CDR3 contains 18 residues. The V and J ends lost 3 bases and 1 base, in that order; junction bases with no gene match: 10. This CDR3 is CASSSGQDPSSYNSPLHF. The CDR3 bases are TGCGCCAGCAGCTCCGGACAGGACCCGAGTTCCTATAATTCACCCCTCCACTTT.

The chain carries TRBV9 and TRBJ2-3; 8 bases match TRBD2. V lost 0 bases and J lost 4; bases outside the gene matches: 13. This CDR3 has 18 amino acids. CDR1 is SGDLS, CDR2 YYNGEE, per germline. Here the CDR3 DNA reads TGTGCCAGCAGCGTAGCGACCTCAACGGGAGGGGACGCAGATACGCAGTATTTT. Encoded protein: CASSVATSTGGDADTQYF.

The gene calls are TRBV5-6 and TRBJ2-1; 8 positions match TRBD2. The CDR3 loop spans 15 amino acids. Germline V gene lookup returns CDR1 SGHDT and CDR2 YYEEEE. The J segment lost 5 bases and the V segment lost 4 bases, leaving 8 bases of the junction unmatched. The CDR3 nucleotides are TGTGCCAGCAGCCCCGGGACTAGGATTCACAATGAGCAGTTCTTC. This encodes CASSPGTRIHNEQFF.

The chain couples TRBV27 to TRBJ2-7; 11 positions agree with TRBD1. This CDR3 has 15 amino acids. Per germline, CDR1 MNHEY and CDR2 SMNVEV (reference sequence). The V gene end was trimmed by 3 bases and the J gene end by 3 bases; junction bases not matched to a gene: 4. The CDR3 DNA sequence: TGTGCCAGCAGTTTCACCGGGACAGGGGGCTACGAGCAGTACTTC. This gives the protein CASSFTGTGGYEQYF.

This chain connects TRBV4-1 to TRBJ1-5; 7 positions match TRBD1. The CDR3 consists of 14 residues. V shed 0 bases, J shed 7 bases, and the junction held 3 bases outside the gene matches. Germline loops: CDR1 MGHRA, CDR2 YSYEKL. The CDR3 here is CASSQDLGGQPQHF. CDR3 bases: TGCGCCAGCAGCCAAGATTTAGGGGGCCAGCCCCAGCATTTT.

CDR3 protein: CASGEAYSGNTIYF. DNA of the CDR3: TGTGCCAGCGGAGAGGCTTACTCTGGAAACACCATATATTTT. This chain connects TRBV19 to TRBJ1-3; no definite D call. With 9 bases removed from V and 0 bases from J, the gap between germline ends came to 12 bases. Germline V CDR1 and CDR2: LNHDA, SQIVND (reference sequence). The CDR3 consists of 14 residues.

This chain connects TRBV19 to TRBJ2-3, with D possibly matching TRBD1 (6 bases). The germline CDR1 and CDR2 sequences are LNHDA and SQIVND (reference sequence). This CDR3 comprises 16 residues. V was cut by 2 bases and J by 0 bases, with 12 bases left in between. The CDR3 DNA sequence: TGTGCCAGTAGTATACAGGGGCCTCCAAGCACAGATACGCAGTATTTT. Translating it yields CASSIQGPPSTDTQYF.

The chain employs TRBV7-9 and TRBJ1-1; maybe TRBD1 (5 bases). The V end lost 1 base, the J end lost 4 bases, and 19 bases lay between the germline ends. Germline assignment: CDR1 SEHNR and CDR2 FQNEAQ (reference sequence). This CDR3 is 17 amino acids long. The CDR3 loop reads CASSLEFVAGEGTEAFF. The CDR3 coding sequence is TGTGCCAGCAGCTTAGAATTTGTAGCGGGGGAGGGCACTGAAGCTTTCTTT.

Remarks on this clone: The same CDR3 arises from other DNA sequences in this sample as well. This chain joins TRBV2 and TRBJ1-5; D unresolved. Trimming pared 7 bases from V and 6 bases from J, leaving 10 bases between. The CDR3 sequence is 12 residues long. Germline CDR1 reads SNHLY; CDR2 reads FYNNEI. This CDR3 is CASTLSGQPQHF. CDR3 sequence (DNA): TGTGCCAGCACGCTATCCGGTCAGCCCCAGCATTTT.

CDR3 amino acids: CASSYAGQGTYEQYF. The CDR3 DNA reads as TGTGCCAGCAGTTACGCCGGACAGGGTACCTACGAGCAGTACTTC. V usage is TRBV6-5 and J usage is TRBJ2-7; 8 bases align to TRBD1. Looked up from germline, CDR1 is MNHEY and CDR2 is SVGAGI. This CDR3 is built from 15 residues. J lost 2 bases, V lost 2 bases, and 5 bases had no gene match.

The V and J genes are TRBV12-3 or TRBV12-4 and TRBJ2-2; perhaps TRBD2 as D (6 bases). The CDR3 runs 11 residues. V was trimmed by 8 bases and J by 7 bases, leaving 8 bases between them. The DNA of the CDR3 is TGTGCCAGCGGAGGGTTCGGGGAGCTGTTTTTT. Amino acid sequence: CASGGFGELFF.

This chain uses TRBV19 with TRBJ1-5; no reliable D call. The CDR3 loop spans 14 amino acids. The germline CDR1 and CDR2 sequences are LNHDA and SQIVND (reference sequence). Trimming pared 2 bases from V and 8 bases from J, leaving 13 bases between. The CDR3 nucleotides are TGTGCCAGTAGTATACTCAAGAGGAGGGAGCCCCAGCATTTT. It yields the protein CASSILKRREPQHF.

The J gene is TRBJ1-2, the V gene TRBV5-1; 10 bases map to TRBD1. The CDR3 spans 16 residues. The V segment lost 4 bases and the J segment 4 bases; nucleotides outside the gene matches: 10. Germline assignment: CDR1 SGHRS and CDR2 YFSETQ. The CDR3 region has the DNA TGCGCCAGCAGCACAGCCGGGACAGGGGAGGGCTATGGCTACACCTTC. As protein: CASSTAGTGEGYGYTF.

The chain employs TRBV4-1 and TRBJ2-7; TRBD1 matches at 7 bases. Germline CDR1 MGHRA, CDR2 YSYEKL. With V trimmed by 1 base and J by 5 bases, 5 bases remained unmatched. This CDR3 region has 14 residues. The chain's CDR3 is CASSQAPDRDEQYF. As DNA, the CDR3 is TGCGCCAGCAGCCAAGCCCCAGACAGGGACGAGCAGTACTTC.

The gene calls are TRBV19 and TRBJ1-3, with 7 bases that match TRBD1. This CDR3 has 18 residues. Losses at the gene ends were 7 bases for V and 0 bases for J; bases not matched to a gene: 15. Germline V gene data show CDR1 as LNHDA and CDR2 as SQIVND (reference sequence). DNA for the CDR3: TGTGCCAGTACCTCCGACCCATCAGGGGGATTCTCTGGAAACACCATATATTTT. It translates to CASTSDPSGGFSGNTIYF.

This clone was counted a few times. CDR3 in DNA: TGTGCCTGGAAGCTAGCGGGGACCTACGAGCAGTACTTC. Its translation is CAWKLAGTYEQYF. The chain uses TRBV30 and TRBJ2-7, with 9 bases fitting TRBD2. Germline lookup yields CDR1 GTSNPN and CDR2 SVGIG (reference sequence). Unmatched junction bases numbered 3, after V lost 4 bases and J lost 2 bases. The CDR3 has 13 amino acids.

CDR3 amino acids: CASSPDGLAAGQYF. The CDR3 coding sequence is TGTGCCAGCAGCCCAGACGGACTAGCTGCTGGGCAGTACTTC. The chain joins TRBV7-2 to TRBJ2-7; 8 nucleotides line up with TRBD2. CDR1 SGHTA and CDR2 FQGNSA come from the germline V gene. With V trimmed by 5 bases and J by 9 bases, 12 bases remained unmatched. There are 14 residues in the CDR3.

This clone has only a few counts. The chain couples TRBV12-5 to TRBJ1-6, with D perhaps TRBD1 (6 bases). Trimming cost V 6 bases and J 8 bases, with 17 bases left between them. The germline gives CDR1 LGHNT, CDR2 FRNRAP. The CDR3 covers 15 residues. The CDR3 DNA is TGTGCTAGTGGCTACCGGGACACGACGGATTCACCCCTCCACTTT. It translates to CASGYRDTTDSPLHF.

This clone has only a few counts. The chain is built from TRBV19 and TRBJ2-6; no clear D. The CDR3 extends over 18 amino acids. Trimming removed 3 bases at V and 1 base at J, with 16 bases between. The V gene's germline CDR1 is LNHDA and CDR2 SQIVND (reference sequence). CDR3 in DNA: TGTGCCAGTAGTATTGGCGGCAGATTCCTTTCTGGGGCCAACGTCCTGACTTTC. Translating it yields CASSIGGRFLSGANVLTF.

The chain employs TRBV7-2 and TRBJ2-3; 8 bases line up with TRBD2. The CDR3 is 16 residues long. From germline, CDR1 is SGHTA and CDR2 FQGNSA. Trimming took 5 bases from V and 3 from J; bases not matched to a gene: 10. This chain's CDR3 is CASSPRAGAGTDTQYF. The CDR3 DNA sequence: TGTGCCAGCAGCCCCCGAGCGGGAGCAGGGACAGATACGCAGTATTTT.